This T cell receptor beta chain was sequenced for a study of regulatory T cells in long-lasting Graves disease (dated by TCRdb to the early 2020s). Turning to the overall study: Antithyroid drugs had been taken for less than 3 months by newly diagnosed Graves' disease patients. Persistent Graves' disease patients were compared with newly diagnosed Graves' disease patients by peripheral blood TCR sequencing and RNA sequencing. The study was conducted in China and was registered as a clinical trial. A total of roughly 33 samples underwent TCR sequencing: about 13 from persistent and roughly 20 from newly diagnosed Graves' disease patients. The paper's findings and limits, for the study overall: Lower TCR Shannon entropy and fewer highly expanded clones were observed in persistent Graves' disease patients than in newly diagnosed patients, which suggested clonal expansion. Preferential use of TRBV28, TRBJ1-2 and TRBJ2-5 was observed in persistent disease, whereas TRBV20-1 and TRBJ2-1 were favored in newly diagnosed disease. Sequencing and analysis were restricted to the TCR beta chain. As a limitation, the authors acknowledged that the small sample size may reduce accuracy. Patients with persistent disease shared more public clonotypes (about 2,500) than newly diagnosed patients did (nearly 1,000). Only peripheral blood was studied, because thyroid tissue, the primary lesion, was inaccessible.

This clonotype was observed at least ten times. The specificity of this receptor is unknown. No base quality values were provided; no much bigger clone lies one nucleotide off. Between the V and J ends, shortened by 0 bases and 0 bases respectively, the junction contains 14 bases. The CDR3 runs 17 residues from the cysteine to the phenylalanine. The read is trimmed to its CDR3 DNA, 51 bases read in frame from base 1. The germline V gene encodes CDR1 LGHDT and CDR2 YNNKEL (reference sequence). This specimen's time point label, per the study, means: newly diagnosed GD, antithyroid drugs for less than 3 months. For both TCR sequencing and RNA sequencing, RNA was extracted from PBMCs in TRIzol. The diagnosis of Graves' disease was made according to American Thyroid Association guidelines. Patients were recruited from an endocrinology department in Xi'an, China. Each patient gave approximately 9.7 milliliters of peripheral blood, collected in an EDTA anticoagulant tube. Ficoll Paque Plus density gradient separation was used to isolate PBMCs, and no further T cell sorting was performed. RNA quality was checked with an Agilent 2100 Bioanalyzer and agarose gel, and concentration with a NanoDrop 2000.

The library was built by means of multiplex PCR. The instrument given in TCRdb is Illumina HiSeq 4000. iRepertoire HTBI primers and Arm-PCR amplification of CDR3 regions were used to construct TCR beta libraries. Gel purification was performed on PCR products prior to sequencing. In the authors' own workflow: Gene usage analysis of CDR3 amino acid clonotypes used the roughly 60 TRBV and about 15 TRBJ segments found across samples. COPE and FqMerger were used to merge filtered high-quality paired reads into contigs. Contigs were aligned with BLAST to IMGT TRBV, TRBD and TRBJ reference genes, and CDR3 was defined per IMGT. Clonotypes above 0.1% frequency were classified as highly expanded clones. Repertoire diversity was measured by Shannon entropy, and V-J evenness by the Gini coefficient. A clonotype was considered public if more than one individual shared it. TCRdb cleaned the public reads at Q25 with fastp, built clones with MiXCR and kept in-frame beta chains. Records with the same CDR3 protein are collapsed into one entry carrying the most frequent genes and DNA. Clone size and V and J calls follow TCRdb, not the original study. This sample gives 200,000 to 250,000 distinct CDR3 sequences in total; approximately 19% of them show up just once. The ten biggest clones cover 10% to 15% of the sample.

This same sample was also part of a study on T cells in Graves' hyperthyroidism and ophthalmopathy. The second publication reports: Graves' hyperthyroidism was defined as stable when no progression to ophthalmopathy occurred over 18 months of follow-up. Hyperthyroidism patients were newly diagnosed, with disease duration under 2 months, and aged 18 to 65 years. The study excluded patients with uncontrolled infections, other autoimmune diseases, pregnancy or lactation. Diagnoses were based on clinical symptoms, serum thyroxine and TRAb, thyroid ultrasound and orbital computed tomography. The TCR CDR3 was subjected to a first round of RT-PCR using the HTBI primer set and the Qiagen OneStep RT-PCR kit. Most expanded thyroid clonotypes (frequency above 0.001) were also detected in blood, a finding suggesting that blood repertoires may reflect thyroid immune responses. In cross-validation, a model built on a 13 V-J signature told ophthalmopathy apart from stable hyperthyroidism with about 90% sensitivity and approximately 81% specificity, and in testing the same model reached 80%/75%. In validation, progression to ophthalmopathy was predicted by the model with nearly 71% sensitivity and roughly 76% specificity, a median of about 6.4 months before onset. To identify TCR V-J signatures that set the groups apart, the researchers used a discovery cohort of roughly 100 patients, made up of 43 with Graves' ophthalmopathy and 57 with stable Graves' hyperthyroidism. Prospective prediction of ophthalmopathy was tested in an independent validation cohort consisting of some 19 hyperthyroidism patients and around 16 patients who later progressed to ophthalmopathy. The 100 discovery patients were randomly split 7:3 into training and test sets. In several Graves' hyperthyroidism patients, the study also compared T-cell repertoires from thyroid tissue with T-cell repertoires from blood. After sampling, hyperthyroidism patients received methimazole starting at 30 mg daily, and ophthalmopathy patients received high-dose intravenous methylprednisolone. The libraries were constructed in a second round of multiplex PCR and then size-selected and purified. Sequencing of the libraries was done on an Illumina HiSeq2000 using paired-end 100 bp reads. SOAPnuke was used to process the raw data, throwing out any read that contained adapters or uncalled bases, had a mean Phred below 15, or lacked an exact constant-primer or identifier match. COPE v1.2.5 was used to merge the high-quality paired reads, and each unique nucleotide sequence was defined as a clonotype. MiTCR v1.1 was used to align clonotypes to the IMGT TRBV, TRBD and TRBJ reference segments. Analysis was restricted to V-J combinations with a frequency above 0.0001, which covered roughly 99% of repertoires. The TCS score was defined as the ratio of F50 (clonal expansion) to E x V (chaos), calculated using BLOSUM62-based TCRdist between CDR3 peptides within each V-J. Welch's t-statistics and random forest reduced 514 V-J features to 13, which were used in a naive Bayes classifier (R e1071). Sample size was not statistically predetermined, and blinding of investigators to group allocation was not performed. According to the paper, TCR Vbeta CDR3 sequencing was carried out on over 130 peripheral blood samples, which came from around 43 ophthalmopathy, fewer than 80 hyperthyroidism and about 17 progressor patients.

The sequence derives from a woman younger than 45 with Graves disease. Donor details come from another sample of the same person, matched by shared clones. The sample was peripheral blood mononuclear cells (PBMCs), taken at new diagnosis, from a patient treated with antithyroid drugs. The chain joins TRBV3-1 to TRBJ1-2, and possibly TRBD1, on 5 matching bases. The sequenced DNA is TGTGCCAGCAGCCAAGATCTGTCAGGGCTCTCTAACTATGGCTACACCTTC. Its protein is CASSQDLSGLSNYGYTF.